This T cell receptor (beta chain) originates from a study of T-cell memory formation after mild COVID-19. Study-wide findings and caveats: Clones that got smaller from day 15 to 85 had even CD4/CD8, while clones growing later tipped toward CD4+. Pre-infection memory showed some responding clones, and this suggested that cross-reactive memory joined.

TCRdb fed the 5' RACE reads into MiXCR, producing one record per CDR3 protein. The top ten clones hold around 20% of a sample with hundreds of thousands of distinct CDR3 sequences, under 25% of them seen once. This clonotype was seen only a few times. Its antigen is unidentified. This receptor was obtained from a man aged 18 to 29 who had mild COVID-19 (a few samples of this study predate the infection). Cell type and time point are not known. Sequencing was done on a sample of PBMCs or a T cell subset sorted from them (not recorded which).

CDR3 in amino acids: CASSRKEGGRNGYTF. The CDR3 DNA reads as TGTGCCAGCAGTAGAAAAGAAGGGGGCCGAAATGGCTACACCTTC. The chain joins TRBV28 to TRBJ1-2; 7 bases fit TRBD1. Germline V lookup: CDR1 MDHEN, CDR2 SYDVKM. After removal of 5 bases from V and 6 bases from J, the junction contained 12 bases not matched to a gene. The CDR3 is 15 residues long.